The 17 T cell receptor beta chains given below trace back to one sample, sequenced in a study of technical replicates of blood from four donors. Measured with immunoSEQ multiplex PCR; TCRdb has only the in-frame clones, and not every one. The top ten hold about 0.33% of the sample, which has 80,000 to 95,000 clones, roughly 96% seen once. Sequencing was carried out using T cells isolated from PBMCs. Receptors originate from a human donor in good health.

This chain links TRBV6-5 with TRBJ2-7, with a tentative D call TRBD2 (6 bases). Trimming shortened V by 6 bases and J by 6 bases, and 12 bases separated the two germline ends. The CDR3 consists of 12 residues. The germline CDR1 and CDR2 sequences are MNHEY and SVGAGI. The CDR3 here is CASSNGGSEQYF. The CDR3 DNA reads as TGTGCCAGCAGCAATGGGGGGAGCGAGCAGTACTTC.

The gene calls are TRBV15 and TRBJ2-3; TRBD2 agrees at 9 bases. Germline V CDR1 and CDR2: LNHNV, YYDKDF (reference sequence). With V trimmed by 1 base and J by 5 bases, 4 bases remained unmatched. The CDR3 sequence is 15 residues long. Here the CDR3 DNA reads TGTGCCACCAGCAGAGCCTTAGCGGGAGTAGATACGCAGTATTTT. Protein sequence: CATSRALAGVDTQYF.

The rearrangement uses TRBV29-1 and TRBJ2-1; D possibly corresponds to TRBD1 (6 bases). Germline-derived CDR1 and CDR2 are SQVTM and ANQGSEA. The CDR3 sequence is 13 residues long. V lost 6 bases and J lost 8, with 17 bases in between. The CDR3 loop reads CSVPSLDSDEQFF. The DNA of the CDR3 is TGCAGCGTCCCAAGCCTGGACAGCGATGAGCAGTTCTTC.

In DNA form, the CDR3 reads TGTGCCACCAGCAGAGCCTATTTCGGGACACTCTACGAGCAGTACTTC. Encoded protein: CATSRAYFGTLYEQYF. The chain links TRBV15 to TRBJ2-7; D possibly corresponds to TRBD1 (6 bases). The CDR3 has 16 residues. Trimming took off 1 base at V and 3 bases at J, with 16 bases between the two ends. CDR1 is LNHNV and CDR2 is YYDKDF in the germline V gene (reference sequence). The full variable domain, in which reference TRBV15 and TRBJ2-7 provide the parts outside the CDR3, is DAMVIQNPRYQVTQFGKPVTLSCSQTLNHNVMYWYQQKSSQAPKLLFHYYDKDFNNEADTPDNFQSRRPNTSFCFLDIRSPGLGDTAMYLCATSRAYFGTLYEQYFGPGTRLTVT.

The chain links TRBV21-1 to TRBJ1-2. TRBV21-1 counts as a pseudogene. CDR3 size: 15 residues. The CDR3 DNA follows: TGTGCCAGCAGCACAGCAGGACGGGGACTACTATGCTACACCTTC. Translated: CASSTAGRGLLCYTF.

CDR3 sequence reads: CASSISGINEQYF. The CDR3, as DNA: TGTGCCAGTAGTATCTCGGGTATCAACGAGCAGTACTTC. This chain uses TRBV19 with TRBJ2-7; D gene uncertain. Germline V gene lookup returns CDR1 LNHDA and CDR2 SQIVND (reference sequence). The CDR3 totals 13 residues. Trimming removed 3 bases from V and 5 bases from J, with 11 bases in between.

The chain joins TRBV6-1 to TRBJ1-4; 7 nucleotides align to TRBD1. From germline, CDR1 is MNHNS and CDR2 SASEGT. V lost 1 base and J lost 5; bases outside the gene matches: 4. The CDR3 is 15 amino acids. DNA for the CDR3: TGTGCCAGCAGTGAAGGAGGGACAGTCAATGAAAAACTGTTTTTT. Protein product: CASSEGGTVNEKLFF.

V gene TRBV6-5 combines with J gene TRBJ1-2; weak D call: TRBD1 (5 bases). This CDR3 contains 15 residues. Germline V gene data show CDR1 as MNHEY and CDR2 as SVGAGI. Trimming took 2 bases from V and 4 from J, leaving 14 bases between them. This CDR3 is CASSYGQFQGYGYTF. Written as DNA, the CDR3 is TGTGCCAGCAGTTACGGACAATTCCAAGGCTATGGCTACACCTTC.

The chain has TRBV7-2 and TRBJ2-1; 11 bases match TRBD2. The CDR3 has 15 residues. The J segment lost 2 bases and the V segment lost 5 bases, leaving 2 bases of the junction unmatched. Germline assignment: CDR1 SGHTA and CDR2 FQGNSA. DNA of the CDR3: TGTGCCAGCAGCCTGACTAGCGGGGCCTACAATGAGCAGTTCTTC. Its translation: CASSLTSGAYNEQFF.

In regard to this clone: The sample carries other DNA sequences with the same CDR3. This chain uses TRBV5-4 with TRBJ2-1; 8 positions agree with TRBD2. The length of the CDR3 is 14 residues. The V gene's germline CDR1 is SGHNT and CDR2 YYREEE (reference sequence). With 4 bases clipped from V and 3 bases from J, the junction kept 3 bases outside the gene matches. CDR3 bases: TGTGCCAGCAGCGCCAGCGGGAGCTACAATGAGCAGTTCTTC. Its translation: CASSASGSYNEQFF.

This chain links TRBV5-1 with TRBJ1-2, with a weak D call TRBD1 (5 bases). V lost 0 bases to trimming and J lost 4 bases, with 19 bases between them. This CDR3 region has 17 residues. The V gene's germline CDR1 is SGHRS and CDR2 YFSETQ. The CDR3 sequence: CASSLVRRRGWPYGYTF. DNA for the CDR3: TGCGCCAGCAGCTTGGTAAGGCGTCGGGGGTGGCCCTATGGCTACACCTTC.

The chain carries TRBV30 and TRBJ1-2; TRBD1 aligns across 8 bases. V was clipped by 4 bases and J by 8 bases; unmatched bases: 6. CDR1 and CDR2 (germline): GTSNPN, SVGIG (reference sequence). This CDR3 comprises 12 residues. DNA of the CDR3: TGTGCCTGGACTTGGACAGGGAACGGCTACACCTTC. This codes for CAWTWTGNGYTF.

This clone occurred once. The genes are TRBV25-1 and TRBJ2-2; D gene ambiguous. V was shortened by 3 bases and J by 5 bases, with 4 bases between the two germline ends. CDR3 length: 12 residues. CDR1 is MGHDK, CDR2 SYGVNS, per germline. CDR3: CASSDPTGELFF. In DNA form, the CDR3 reads TGTGCCAGCAGTGATCCAACCGGGGAGCTGTTTTTT.

The V gene is TRBV25-1, the J gene TRBJ1-2; tentative D call: TRBD1 (6 bases). Between the trimmed V and J ends, which lost 5 bases and 5 bases, there was a span of 12 bases. The CDR3 totals 13 residues. Germline assignment: CDR1 MGHDK and CDR2 SYGVNS. CDR3 in amino acids: CASSSQGTYGYTF. The CDR3, as DNA: TGTGCCAGCAGTTCTCAGGGGACATATGGCTACACCTTC.

The chain employs TRBV5-6 and TRBJ1-2; 11 nucleotides agree with TRBD1. The CDR3 sequence is 16 residues long. The trim removed 2 bases at V and 5 bases at J, leaving 8 bases unmatched. Germline V CDR1 and CDR2: SGHDT, YYEEEE. For the CDR3, the DNA is TGTGCCAGCAGCTTAGGACAGGGGGCCCCGGATTATGGCTACACCTTC. It codes for CASSLGQGAPDYGYTF.

The CDR3 sequence is CATSRAPRDEQYF. CDR3 coding DNA: TGTGCCACCAGCAGAGCCCCCCGGGACGAGCAGTACTTC. The chain is built from TRBV15 and TRBJ2-7; D not certain. CDR1 LNHNV and CDR2 YYDKDF come from the germline V gene (reference sequence). Between the trimmed V and J ends, which lost 1 base and 5 bases, there was a span of 9 bases. The CDR3 extends over 13 amino acids.

The chain joins TRBV7-2 to TRBJ1-2; no firm D call. This CDR3 has 15 residues. The V gene lost 1 base and the J gene lost 4 bases, with 13 bases spanning the gap. Germline-derived CDR1 and CDR2 are SGHTA and FQGNSA. The CDR3 DNA reads TGTGCCAGCAGCTTAGTCCTGGATGCGGGCTATGGCTACACCTTC. Protein product: CASSLVLDAGYGYTF. The variable domain in full, with the rest retrieved from reference TRBV7-2 and TRBJ1-2, is GAGVSQSPSNKVTEKGKDVELRCDPISGHTALYWYRQSLGQGLEFLIYFQGNSAPDKSGLPSDRFSAERTGGSVSTLTIQRTQQEDSAVYLCASSLVLDAGYGYTFGSGTRLTVV.